The 17 T cell receptor beta chains below were found in one sample sequenced in a study of blood T cell repertoires in COVID-19. Method: immunoSEQ multiplex PCR; TCRdb's copy keeps in-frame clones and lacks some. The table lists some 89,000 clones, roughly 84% of them singletons, with roughly 10% in the top ten. Material: peripheral blood. The source is a man aged 65 to 85 with acute or convalescent COVID-19.

The rearrangement joins TRBV7-9 to TRBJ2-5, with D maybe TRBD1 (5 bases). The germline CDR1 and CDR2 sequences are SEHNR and FQNEAQ (reference sequence). Trimming removed 0 bases at V and 2 bases at J, with 13 bases between. CDR3 size: 16 residues. CDR3 nucleotide sequence: TGTGCCAGCAGCTTAGCACGTTCGCGGACACAAGAGACCCAGTACTTC. Amino acid sequence: CASSLARSRTQETQYF.

The V and J genes are TRBV7-7 and TRBJ2-3, with 12 bases lining up with TRBD2. Germline V gene data show CDR1 as SSHAT and CDR2 as FNYEAQ (reference sequence). The CDR3 runs 15 residues. After removal of 6 bases from V and 6 bases from J, the junction contained 7 bases not matched to a gene. CDR3 nucleotide sequence: TGTGCCAGCAGTCCCCTAGCGGGGGGGCCCGATACGCAGTATTTT. Amino acids: CASSPLAGGPDTQYF.

The chain employs TRBV27 and TRBJ2-7; 10 bases fit TRBD1. This CDR3 contains 16 residues. The germline V gene encodes CDR1 MNHEY and CDR2 SMNVEV (reference sequence). V was pared by 6 bases and J by 3 bases, with 11 bases of the junction left unmatched. The CDR3, as DNA: TGTGCCAGCAGCAAGCCGGGACAGGGGTCTCTCTACGAGCAGTACGTC. This sequence encodes CASSKPGQGSLYEQYV.

The chain links TRBV11-2 to TRBJ2-7; D is ambiguous. Germline V CDR1 and CDR2: SGHAT, FQNNGV. The CDR3 covers 13 residues. Trimming took 3 bases from V and 1 from J, leaving 7 bases between them. CDR3 DNA sequence: TGTGCCAGCAGCTTCACTCTATCCTACGAGCAGTACTTC. Amino acid sequence: CASSFTLSYEQYF. Combining the CDR3 with reference TRBV11-2 and TRBJ2-7 gives the whole variable domain EAGVAQSPRYKIIEKRQSVAFWCNPISGHATLYWYQQILGQGPKLLIQFQNNGVVDDSQLPKDRFSAERLKGVDSTLKIQPAKLEDSAVYLCASSFTLSYEQYFGPGTRLTVT.

This chain joins TRBV3-1 (or the pseudogene TRBV3-2) and TRBJ2-7, with 7 bases aligning to TRBD2. The germline gives CDR1 LGHDT, CDR2 YNNKEL (reference sequence). The V gene end was trimmed by 4 bases and the J gene end by 5 bases; junction bases not matched to a gene: 5. The CDR3 covers 13 residues. The CDR3 loop is CASSRGGINEQYF. The CDR3 DNA follows: TGTGCCAGCAGCCGGGGGGGGATCAACGAGCAGTACTTC.

The gene calls are TRBV7-2 and TRBJ2-3; 9 bases map to TRBD2. This CDR3 is built from 16 residues. Trimming cost V 1 base and J 4 bases; bases outside gene matches: 6. Per germline, CDR1 SGHTA and CDR2 FQGNSA. In DNA form, the CDR3 reads TGTGCCAGCAGCTTAGGCGCGGGGGGGATCGCAGATACGCAGTATTTT. This codes for CASSLGAGGIADTQYF. The full variable domain, completed using reference TRBV7-2 and TRBJ2-3, is GAGVSQSPSNKVTEKGKDVELRCDPISGHTALYWYRQSLGQGLEFLIYFQGNSAPDKSGLPSDRFSAERTGGSVSTLTIQRTQQEDSAVYLCASSLGAGGIADTQYFGPGTRLTVL.

This clone appeared a single time. J is TRBJ2-3 and V is TRBV19; D is uncertain. CDR3 length: 14 amino acids. Trimming shortened V by 2 bases and J by 0 bases, and 6 bases separated the two germline ends. Germline CDR1 LNHDA, CDR2 SQIVND (reference sequence). The CDR3 here is CASSISRSTDTQYF. CDR3 bases: TGTGCCAGTAGTATATCTCGGAGCACAGATACGCAGTATTTT.

The chain couples TRBV7-3 to TRBJ2-7; TRBD2 agrees at 9 bases. The CDR3 runs to 16 residues. Germline values: CDR1 SGHTA, CDR2 FQGTGA. The V segment lost 5 bases and the J segment 4 bases; nucleotides outside the gene matches: 12. CDR3 DNA: TGTGCCAGCAGCCCCTCTGGTAGCGGGGGATTGTACGAGCAGTACTTC. Encoded protein: CASSPSGSGGLYEQYF.

This clone was seen once. The chain recombines TRBV18 with TRBJ2-2, with 11 bases matching TRBD2. The junction had 4 bases not matched to a gene; V was cut back by 2 bases and J by 2 bases. This CDR3 is built from 17 residues. Germline V gene data show CDR1 as KGHSH and CDR2 as LQKENI. In DNA form, the CDR3 reads TGTGCCAGCTCACCATTTGGACTAGCGGGTAACACCGGGGAGCTGTTTTTT. Translation gives CASSPFGLAGNTGELFF. The variable domain in full, completed from reference TRBV18 and TRBJ2-2, reads NAGVMQNPRHLVRRRGQEARLRCSPMKGHSHVYWYRQLPEEGLKFMVYLQKENIIDESGMPKERFSAEFPKEGPSILRIQQVVRGDSAAYFCASSPFGLAGNTGELFFGEGSRLTVL.

The chain couples TRBV5-1 to TRBJ2-6; D is possibly TRBD1 (5 bases). CDR3 length: 16 residues. Germline V gives CDR1 SGHRS, CDR2 YFSETQ. Trimming took off 2 bases at V and 0 bases at J, with 9 bases between the two ends. CDR3 nucleotides: TGCGCCAGCAGCTTATTGACAGCCTCTGGGGCCAACGTCCTGACTTTC. This encodes CASSLLTASGANVLTF.

The rearrangement uses TRBV19 and TRBJ1-5, with TRBD1 matching over 7 bases. The CDR3 consists of 14 residues. With V trimmed by 5 bases and J by 7 bases, 8 bases remained unmatched. CDR1 LNHDA and CDR2 SQIVND come from the germline V gene (reference sequence). The CDR3 reads CASSPTTGRQPQHF. Written as DNA, the CDR3 is TGTGCCAGTAGTCCCACGACAGGGAGGCAGCCCCAGCATTTT. The full variable domain, its missing parts supplied by reference TRBV19 and TRBJ1-5, is DGGITQSPKYLFRKEGQNVTLSCEQNLNHDAMYWYRQDPGQGLRLIYYSQIVNDFQKGDIAEGYSVSREKKESFPLTVTSAQKNPTAFYLCASSPTTGRQPQHFGDGTRLSIL.

V and J are TRBV6-5 and TRBJ1-2; no reliable D call. The CDR3 totals 15 residues. Between the trimmed V and J ends, which lost 2 bases and 1 base, there was a span of 11 bases. CDR1 MNHEY and CDR2 SVGAGI come from the germline V gene. CDR3 region: CASSYGRSFNYGYTF. The CDR3 DNA is TGTGCCAGCAGTTACGGGCGCAGCTTTAACTATGGCTACACCTTC.

The table lists this clone with a count of one. J is TRBJ1-1 and V is TRBV5-5; 7 nucleotides line up with TRBD1. The CDR3 is made up of 15 amino acids. Germline V CDR1 and CDR2: SGHKS, YYEKEE (reference sequence). Trimming at V came to 3 bases and at J to 4 bases, leaving 9 bases not matched to a gene. The CDR3 is CASSSMTGRSTEAFF. The CDR3 DNA sequence: TGTGCCAGCAGCTCGATGACAGGGCGTTCCACTGAAGCTTTCTTT.

The chain employs TRBV6-1 and TRBJ1-2; D uncertain. The V and J ends lost 1 base and 4 bases respectively, with 13 bases between them. Per the germline V gene, CDR1 is MNHNS and CDR2 is SASEGT. The CDR3 extends over 15 amino acids. DNA of the CDR3: TGTGCCAGCAGTGAAGAAGGCATCCCGGGCTATGGCTACACCTTC. Translation gives CASSEEGIPGYGYTF.

This clone occurred a few times. V usage is TRBV9 and J usage is TRBJ2-1; D gene uncertain. Germline loops: CDR1 SGDLS, CDR2 YYNGEE. This CDR3 has 14 amino acids. The V gene lost 1 base and the J gene lost 2 bases, with 7 bases spanning the gap. In DNA, the CDR3 is TGTGCCAGCAGCGTACAATCCACCTACAATGAGCAGTTCTTC. It encodes CASSVQSTYNEQFF.

The V call is TRBV11-2, the J call TRBJ2-1; 8 positions match TRBD1. After removal of 0 bases from V and 9 bases from J, the junction contained 4 bases not matched to a gene. The CDR3 is 14 residues long. The germline V gene has CDR1 SGHAT and CDR2 FQNNGV. The CDR3 DNA is TGTGCCAGCAGCTTAGATGGACAGGGCGGTGAGCAGTTCTTC. Amino acids: CASSLDGQGGEQFF.

In this sample, this clone turned up once. CDR3 bases: TGTGCCAGCAGTTCCCCCGGGGAGCCAGCTTTCTTT. Protein: CASSSPGEPAFF. V and J are TRBV28 and TRBJ1-1; D unresolved. Trimming removed 4 bases from V and 10 bases from J, with 13 bases in between. The CDR3 consists of 12 residues. Germline V CDR1 and CDR2: MDHEN, SYDVKM.